Below, 30 T cell receptor beta chains from the same sample are listed, as sequenced in a study of T cells after yellow fever vaccination. A single record per CDR3 protein comes from TCRdb applying MiXCR to the 5' RACE reads. The sample consists of 450,000 to 650,000 distinct CDR3 sequences, roughly a fifth of them appearing once. Material: PBMCs, obtained roughly 23 days after the first yellow fever vaccination. These receptors were obtained from a man aged 18-30 years who received the YFV17D yellow fever vaccine.

This clonotype was observed many times. This sequence joins TRBV9 and TRBJ1-1; 7 positions agree with TRBD1. Germline V gene lookup returns CDR1 SGDLS and CDR2 YYNGEE. The CDR3 runs to 12 residues. The trim removed 4 bases at V and 7 bases at J, leaving 4 bases unmatched. The CDR3 coding sequence is TGTGCCAGCAGCCTGACAGGGAGTGAAGCTTTCTTT. It yields the protein CASSLTGSEAFF.

This clonotype has a handful of counts. The CDR3 protein is CASSLGYLAAVDVTDTQYF. The CDR3 DNA is TGTGCCAGCAGCTTGGGCTACCTAGCTGCGGTCGATGTCACAGATACGCAGTATTTT. The chain carries TRBV5-4 and TRBJ2-3, with a weak D call TRBD2 (5 bases). The V gene's germline CDR1 is SGHNT and CDR2 YYREEE (reference sequence). The CDR3 length is 19 residues. Trimming shortened V by 0 bases and J by 2 bases, and 22 bases separated the two germline ends.

The genes are TRBV5-4 and TRBJ2-5; possibly TRBD2 for D (5 bases). This CDR3 spans 15 amino acids. The V end was cut by 4 bases, the J end by 1 base, with 14 bases between. The germline V gene encodes CDR1 SGHNT and CDR2 YYREEE (reference sequence). In DNA, the CDR3 is TGTGCCAGCAGCACAAAATCCGGAGGCCAAGAGACCCAGTACTTC. Its translation: CASSTKSGGQETQYF.

This sequence joins TRBV6-5 and TRBJ1-6, with 8 bases identical to TRBD1. This CDR3 comprises 13 residues. With V trimmed by 5 bases and J by 9 bases, 3 bases remained unmatched. The V gene's germline CDR1 is MNHEY and CDR2 SVGAGI. Written as DNA, the CDR3 is TGTGCCAGCAGTAACAGGGGGGGTTCACCCCTCCACTTT. This translates into CASSNRGGSPLHF.

In its sample, this clonotype was seen many times. This chain uses TRBV5-6 with TRBJ1-5, with a weak D call TRBD1 (5 bases). V lost 1 base, J lost 7 bases, and 15 bases lay in between. The germline gives CDR1 SGHDT, CDR2 YYEEEE. The CDR3 is 15 residues long. DNA of the CDR3: TGTGCCAGCAGCTTGACAGGCCAGGGCCGACAGCCCCAGCATTTT. Translation gives CASSLTGQGRQPQHF.

CDR3 in amino acids: CSVEVGQGAINYGYTF. For the CDR3, the DNA is TGCAGCGTTGAAGTTGGTCAGGGGGCGATCAACTATGGCTACACCTTC. The chain couples TRBV29-1 to TRBJ1-2, with 8 bases lining up with TRBD1. The CDR3 runs to 16 residues. Germline CDR1 reads SQVTM; CDR2 reads ANQGSEA. With 1 base clipped from V and 2 bases from J, the junction kept 9 bases outside the gene matches.

There are a few counts of this clonotype. This chain links TRBV24-1 with TRBJ2-3, with 9 bases that match TRBD1. V gave up 3 bases and J gave up 5 bases; unmatched junction bases: 5. The CDR3 extends over 15 amino acids. Germline CDR1 reads KGHDR; CDR2 reads SFDVKD. This CDR3 is CATSDTGGAVDTQYF. CDR3 sequence (DNA): TGTGCCACCAGTGATACAGGGGGCGCGGTAGATACGCAGTATTTT.

This clonotype has a handful of counts. The V gene is TRBV20-1, the J gene TRBJ2-7; D assignment may be TRBD1 or TRBD2 (6 bases each). Deletions cut 0 bases from V and 3 bases from J, with 15 bases between. The CDR3 runs 15 residues. Germline V gene lookup returns CDR1 DFQATT and CDR2 SNEGSKA (reference sequence). The CDR3 loop is CSARDSRGGGYEQYF. CDR3 coding DNA: TGCAGTGCTAGAGACAGTCGCGGAGGGGGCTACGAGCAGTACTTC.

CDR3 DNA sequence: TGTGCCAGCAGTTTGGGGGCAGGAGCAGATACGCAGTATTTT. Protein sequence: CASSLGAGADTQYF. The V gene is TRBV27, the J gene TRBJ2-3; possible D gene TRBD1, 6 bases. The V end lost 3 bases, the J end lost 4 bases, and 11 bases lay between the germline ends. The CDR3 is 14 amino acids. CDR1 and CDR2 from the germline V gene are MNHEY and SMNVEV (reference sequence).

The chain has TRBV4-2 and TRBJ2-5, with 7 nucleotides matching TRBD2. Germline CDR1 reads LGHNA; CDR2 reads YNFKEQ. The V gene end was trimmed by 0 bases and the J gene end by 5 bases; junction bases not matched to a gene: 6. The CDR3 has 15 amino acids. CDR3 loop: CASSQDQGLGETQYF. The CDR3 nucleotides are TGTGCCAGCAGCCAAGATCAAGGACTAGGGGAGACCCAGTACTTC.

This clonotype was seen many times. The CDR3 protein is CATSERPLAGEETQYF. The CDR3, as DNA: TGTGCCACCAGCGAAAGACCACTAGCGGGGGAAGAGACCCAGTACTTC. The genes are TRBV15 and TRBJ2-5; TRBD2 aligns across 11 bases. The length of the CDR3 is 16 residues. The V gene's germline CDR1 is LNHNV and CDR2 YYDKDF (reference sequence). Trimming cost V 5 bases and J 3 bases; bases outside gene matches: 8.

This clonotype has more than one count but fewer than ten. V is TRBV18 and J is TRBJ1-1; D not certain. CDR1 and CDR2 (germline): KGHSH, LQKENI. CDR3 length: 14 amino acids. V lost 1 base, J lost 1 base, and 7 bases lay in between. As DNA, the CDR3 is TGTGCCAGCTCACCACTGTCAACGAACACTGAAGCTTTCTTT. It specifies CASSPLSTNTEAFF.

The count of this clonotype is one. The chain has TRBV7-9 and TRBJ2-7, with 7 bases aligning to TRBD1. Germline CDR1 SEHNR, CDR2 FQNEAQ (reference sequence). The CDR3 sequence is 14 residues long. The V gene end was trimmed by 3 bases and the J gene end by 3 bases; junction bases not matched to a gene: 5. The CDR3 loop reads CASSFRGNYYEQYF. For the CDR3, the DNA is TGTGCCAGCAGCTTCAGGGGGAACTACTACGAGCAGTACTTC. The full variable domain, in which reference TRBV7-9 and TRBJ2-7 provide the parts outside the CDR3, is DTGVSQNPRHKITKRGQNVTFRCDPISEHNRLYWYRQTLGQGPEFLTYFQNEAQLEKSRLLSDRFSAERPKGSFSTLEIQRTEQGDSAMYLCASSFRGNYYEQYFGPGTRLTVT.

J is TRBJ2-1 and V is TRBV3-1; TRBD2 aligns across 8 bases. Trimming cost V 0 bases and J 13 bases; bases outside gene matches: 8. Germline CDR1 is LGHDT and CDR2 is YNNKEL (reference sequence). The CDR3 contains 14 residues. In DNA form, the CDR3 reads TGTGCCAGCAGCCAAGAGCCGGGACTAGGTACTCAGTTCTTC. Protein: CASSQEPGLGTQFF.

J is TRBJ2-7 and V is TRBV20-1, with 8 bases lining up with TRBD2. This CDR3 contains 15 residues. The V gene's germline CDR1 is DFQATT and CDR2 SNEGSKA (reference sequence). V shed 3 bases and J 4 bases; nucleotides not matched to a gene: 11. The CDR3 region has the DNA TGCAGTGCTAGGGGTACGGGGGGGGTTCAGTACGAGCAGTACTTC. It encodes CSARGTGGVQYEQYF.

This clonotype turned up a few times. The chain combines TRBV5-1 with TRBJ2-5; 7 bases line up with TRBD1. The CDR3 has 15 residues. The V segment lost 7 bases and the J segment 10 bases; nucleotides outside the gene matches: 19. Germline loops: CDR1 SGHRS, CDR2 YFSETQ. As DNA, the CDR3 is TGCGCCAGCGCGCCCGGTGTACAGGGGCCCCAGAGCCAGTACTTC. Amino acids: CASAPGVQGPQSQYF.

In its sample, this clonotype was seen a few times. The chain is built from TRBV20-1 and TRBJ1-5; D perhaps matches TRBD1 (5 bases). V gave up 5 bases and J gave up 0 bases, with 11 bases separating them. Germline assignment: CDR1 DFQATT and CDR2 SNEGSKA (reference sequence). The CDR3 has 14 residues. CDR3 sequence reads: CSAEQAYSNQPQHF. The DNA of the CDR3 is TGCAGTGCTGAACAGGCCTATAGCAATCAGCCCCAGCATTTT.

J is TRBJ2-1 and V is TRBV11-3; D is possibly TRBD1 (5 bases). CDR1 SGHNT and CDR2 YENEEA come from the germline V gene. Trimming cost V 6 bases and J 6 bases, with 15 bases left between them. This CDR3 region has 14 residues. The CDR3 loop reads CASSFSGLANEQFF. The CDR3 nucleotides are TGTGCCAGCAGTTTTTCAGGGTTGGCCAATGAGCAGTTCTTC.

Regarding this clonotype: One end of the junction fails to match germline, which may point to a read error. The gene calls are TRBV7-2 and TRBJ2-1; 9 positions match TRBD2. The germline V gene encodes CDR1 SGHTA and CDR2 FQGNSA. The CDR3 has 15 residues. CDR3 sequence (DNA): TGTGCCAGCAGCTTGGGCGGGGGGGGTTACAATGATCAGTTCTTC. It is translated as CASSLGGGGYNDQFF.

V is TRBV5-8 and J is TRBJ2-5; 8 nucleotides align to TRBD2. Germline assignment: CDR1 SGHTS and CDR2 YDEGEE. The V segment lost 10 bases and the J segment 5 bases; nucleotides outside the gene matches: 10. The CDR3 contains 13 residues. CDR3 sequence (DNA): TGTGCCGGCGGGGGGAAGCCGGTTGAGACCCAGTACTTC. Amino acid sequence: CAGGGKPVETQYF.

This chain connects TRBV7-9 to TRBJ2-2, with D unresolved. Trimming took off 5 bases at V and 4 bases at J, with 14 bases between the two ends. CDR1 and CDR2 from the germline V gene are SEHNR and FQNEAQ (reference sequence). The CDR3 runs 15 residues. CDR3 bases: TGTGCCAGCAGCCCCGGGTCCCATCTCACCGGGGAGCTGTTTTTT. Amino acid sequence: CASSPGSHLTGELFF.

Only a few counts were recorded for this clonotype. The chain couples TRBV4-1 to TRBJ1-2; 8 bases match TRBD1. Germline lookup yields CDR1 MGHRA and CDR2 YSYEKL. Trimming took 0 bases from V and 2 from J; bases not matched to a gene: 8. The CDR3 length is 17 residues. CDR3: CASSQDPRQGSNYGYTF. The CDR3 DNA reads as TGCGCCAGCAGCCAAGACCCCAGACAGGGGAGCAACTATGGCTACACCTTC.

The gene calls are TRBV6-1 and TRBJ2-5; TRBD2 might be the D (5 bases). Trimming removed 6 bases from V and 5 bases from J, with 16 bases in between. Looked up from germline, CDR1 is MNHNS and CDR2 is SASEGT. The CDR3 consists of 14 residues. This CDR3 reads CASSSTREGETQYF. CDR3 in DNA: TGTGCCAGCAGCTCCACCCGGGAAGGGGAGACCCAGTACTTC.

V is TRBV3-1 and J is TRBJ1-3; D not resolved. This CDR3 has 14 residues. V lost 4 bases and J lost 7, with 14 bases in between. CDR1 and CDR2 (germline): LGHDT, YNNKEL (reference sequence). CDR3 amino acids: CASSPTPGGNTIYF. For the CDR3, the DNA is TGTGCCAGCAGCCCCACACCAGGAGGTAACACCATATATTTT.

Only a few counts were recorded for this clonotype. The V call is TRBV7-2, the J call TRBJ2-2; the D is unclear. With 5 bases removed from V and 7 bases from J, the gap between germline ends came to 8 bases. The CDR3 covers 12 residues. CDR1 and CDR2 from the germline V gene are SGHTA and FQGNSA. The CDR3 is CASSARFGELFF. The CDR3, as DNA: TGTGCCAGCAGCGCCCGTTTCGGGGAGCTGTTTTTT.

This clonotype was seen a handful of times. The chain uses TRBV29-1 and TRBJ1-1; D gene uncertain. Germline V gene data show CDR1 as SQVTM and CDR2 as ANQGSEA. V was clipped by 5 bases and J by 4 bases, with 14 bases between them. The length of the CDR3 is 13 residues. Here the CDR3 DNA reads TGCAGCGTTTCCCCCACGGTCGGCACTGAAGCTTTCTTT. Protein: CSVSPTVGTEAFF.

V gene TRBV6-1 combines with J gene TRBJ2-3; 11 bases match TRBD2. Germline-derived CDR1 and CDR2 are MNHNS and SASEGT. V dropped 6 bases and J dropped 8; count of bases not matched to a gene: 10. The CDR3 sequence is 15 residues long. The CDR3 sequence is CASRLISGGAGTQYF. CDR3 in DNA: TGTGCCAGCAGGCTTATTAGCGGGGGGGCCGGTACGCAGTATTTT.

This clonotype was observed a handful of times. The genes are TRBV2 and TRBJ2-7; TRBD2 is a possible D gene (6 bases). Deletions cut 3 bases from V and 3 bases from J, with 12 bases between. Germline assignment: CDR1 SNHLY and CDR2 FYNNEI. The CDR3 spans 14 residues. DNA of the CDR3: TGTGCCAGCAGTGACCCTAGCGCAAGCTACGAGCAGTACGTC. Protein: CASSDPSASYEQYV.

This clonotype was counted only a few times. The genes are TRBV5-1 and TRBJ2-5; maybe TRBD2 (6 bases). V was trimmed by 3 bases and J by 5 bases, leaving 11 bases between them. The V gene's germline CDR1 is SGHRS and CDR2 YFSETQ. CDR3 length equals 13 residues. As DNA, the CDR3 is TGCGCCAGCAGCTCGGGACTCTTCGAGACCCAGTACTTC. The encoded protein is CASSSGLFETQYF.

This clonotype was picked up a small number of times. The chain is built from TRBV7-2 and TRBJ2-2, with D unresolved. The CDR3 totals 15 residues. Per the germline V gene, CDR1 is SGHTA and CDR2 is FQGNSA. With 5 bases removed from V and 1 base from J, the gap between germline ends came to 11 bases. CDR3 protein: CASSQIILNTGELFF. DNA for the CDR3: TGTGCCAGCAGCCAAATTATTCTGAACACCGGGGAGCTGTTTTTT.